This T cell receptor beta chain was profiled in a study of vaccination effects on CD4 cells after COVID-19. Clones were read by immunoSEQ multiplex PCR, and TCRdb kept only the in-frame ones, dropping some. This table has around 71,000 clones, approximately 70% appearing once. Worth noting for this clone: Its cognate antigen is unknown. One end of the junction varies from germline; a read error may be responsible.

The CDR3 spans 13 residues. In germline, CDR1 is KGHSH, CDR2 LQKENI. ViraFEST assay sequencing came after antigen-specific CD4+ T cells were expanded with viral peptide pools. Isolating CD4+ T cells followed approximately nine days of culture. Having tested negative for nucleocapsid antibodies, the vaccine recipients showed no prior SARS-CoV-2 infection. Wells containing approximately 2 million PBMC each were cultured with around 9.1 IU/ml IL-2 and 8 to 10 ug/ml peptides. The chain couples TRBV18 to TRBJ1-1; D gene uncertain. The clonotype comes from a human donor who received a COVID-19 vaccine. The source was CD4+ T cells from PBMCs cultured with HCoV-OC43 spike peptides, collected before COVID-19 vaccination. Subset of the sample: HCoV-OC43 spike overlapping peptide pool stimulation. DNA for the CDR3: TGTGCCAGCTCACCAAGTGAGAACGCTGAAGCTTTCTTT. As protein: CASSPSENAEAFF.